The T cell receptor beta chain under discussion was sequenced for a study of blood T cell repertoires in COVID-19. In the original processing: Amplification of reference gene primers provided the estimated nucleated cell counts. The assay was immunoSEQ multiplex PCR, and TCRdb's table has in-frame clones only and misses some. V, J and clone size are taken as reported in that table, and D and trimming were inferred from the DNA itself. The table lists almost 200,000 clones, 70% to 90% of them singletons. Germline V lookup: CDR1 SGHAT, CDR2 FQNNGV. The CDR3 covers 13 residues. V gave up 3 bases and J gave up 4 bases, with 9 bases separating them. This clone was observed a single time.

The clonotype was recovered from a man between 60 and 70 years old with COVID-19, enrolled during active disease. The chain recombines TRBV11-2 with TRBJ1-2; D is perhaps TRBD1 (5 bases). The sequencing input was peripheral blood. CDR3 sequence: CASSFGGRYGYTF. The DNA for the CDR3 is TGTGCCAGCAGCTTCGGGGGACGCTATGGCTACACCTTC.